This record covers a single T cell receptor beta chain. Its antigen remains unidentified. Generated by immunoSEQ multiplex PCR, the TCRdb table keeps only in-frame clones and is missing some. The table lists about 9,200 clones, roughly two thirds of them singletons. This record comes from a study of CD4+ T cells in melanoma. Study conclusions and caveats: CD8+ T cell, macrophage and B cell function reportedly correlated with neoantigen-specific CD4+ T cells. In melanoma, neoantigen-specific CD4+ T cells reportedly differed in differentiation state.

The CDR3 is 13 amino acids. The V gene's germline CDR1 is SGHRS and CDR2 YFSETQ. V gave up 0 bases and J gave up 4 bases, with 6 bases separating them. Source material: cells from a culture (not recorded whether cultured in vitro). This TCR came from a human donor with melanoma. V is TRBV5-1 and J is TRBJ2-3; D may be TRBD1 or TRBD2 (5 bases each). The DNA of the CDR3 is TGCGCCAGCAGCTTGGTGGGGGCAGATACGCAGTATTTT. This gives the protein CASSLVGADTQYF.